Listed below are T cell receptor beta chains from one sample, sequenced in a study of cytomegalovirus exposure and HLA in healthy donors. The protocol was immunoSEQ multiplex PCR, while the TCRdb copy is restricted to in-frame clones and leaves out a portion. The sample has around 230,000 clones, about 85% seen once. The sequencing sample was made of PBMCs. The receptors were sampled from a girl aged 2 to 9 in good health and CMV-seronegative. CDR3s leave out the opening cysteine and the closing phenylalanine or tryptophan. The order of the fields is V gene, CDR3 protein.

V gene: TRBV19
CDR3 protein: ASSQTDLSNQPQH

V gene: TRBV19
CDR3 protein: ASSIPRGLGVNEQF

V gene: TRBV11-2
CDR3 protein: ASSLMAGGVAGELF

V gene: TRBV23-1
CDR3 protein: ASSHPGQGARETQY

V gene: TRBV5-1
CDR3 protein: ASSQDRSVQY

V gene: TRBV30
CDR3 protein: AWSPGGLVSSYNEQF

V gene: TRBV7-2
CDR3 protein: ASSLPGRTDTQY

V gene: TRBV27
CDR3 protein: ASRGQGELAGDWGETQY

V gene: TRBV18
CDR3 protein: ASSLDRLSEQY

V gene: TRBV19
CDR3 protein: ASSIGQGQETQY

V gene: TRBV9
CDR3 protein: ASSPRTGVQNEQF

V gene: TRBV14
CDR3 protein: ASSQESWTDTQY

V gene: TRBV5-8
CDR3 protein: ASSLGSGGYEQY

V gene: TRBV2
CDR3 protein: ASSARGAGRSEQF

V gene: TRBV27
CDR3 protein: ASRGTREQNIQY

V gene: TRBV5-1
CDR3 protein: ASSLVLTSPYNEQF

V gene: TRBV9
CDR3 protein: ASRGPGSSSYNEQF

V gene: TRBV18
CDR3 protein: ASSPGGSSYNSPLH

V gene: TRBV9
CDR3 protein: ASSAAGVTDTQY

V gene: TRBV10-1
CDR3 protein: AASREMNTEAF

V gene: TRBV27
CDR3 protein: ASSYTGTSFYEQY

V gene: TRBV5-5
CDR3 protein: APRGGKQY

V gene: TRBV25-1
CDR3 protein: ASSAINGRET

V gene: TRBV4-1
CDR3 protein: ASSPRGTTNTGELF

V gene: TRBV11-2
CDR3 protein: ASSFLLGDEKLF

V gene: TRBV29-1
CDR3 protein: SVGGTGKGSPYEQY

V gene: TRBV4-1
CDR3 protein: ASSQRTGNMNTEAF

V gene: TRBV19
CDR3 protein: ASRQTGTSYNEQF

V gene: TRBV27
CDR3 protein: ASSPDRGLDEQY